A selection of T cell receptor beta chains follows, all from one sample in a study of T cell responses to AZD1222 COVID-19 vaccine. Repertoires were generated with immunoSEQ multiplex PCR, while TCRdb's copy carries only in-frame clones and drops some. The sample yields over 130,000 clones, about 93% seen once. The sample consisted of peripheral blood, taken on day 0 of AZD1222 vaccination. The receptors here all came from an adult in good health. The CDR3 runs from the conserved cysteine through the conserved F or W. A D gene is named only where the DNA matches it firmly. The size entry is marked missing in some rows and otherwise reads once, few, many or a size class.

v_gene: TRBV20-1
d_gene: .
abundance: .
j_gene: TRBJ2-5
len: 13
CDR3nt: TGCAGTGCTAGTGCGGGTTCGGCAGAGACCCAGTACTTC
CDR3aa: CSASAGSAETQYF

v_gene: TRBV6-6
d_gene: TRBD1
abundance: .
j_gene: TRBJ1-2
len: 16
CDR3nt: TGTGCCAGCAGTTCCACGCCGACAGGGGAGTCAGGTGGCTACACCTTC
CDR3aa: CASSSTPTGESGGYTF

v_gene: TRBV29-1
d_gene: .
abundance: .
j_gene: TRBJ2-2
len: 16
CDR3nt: TGCAGCGTTGGGGGACCCGGGACAACGAACACCGGGGAGCTGTTTTTT
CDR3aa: CSVGGPGTTNTGELFF

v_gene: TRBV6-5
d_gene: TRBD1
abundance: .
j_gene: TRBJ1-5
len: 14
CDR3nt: TGTGCCAGCAGAGACAGGGGACGGGATCAGCCCCAGCATTTT
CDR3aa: CASRDRGRDQPQHF

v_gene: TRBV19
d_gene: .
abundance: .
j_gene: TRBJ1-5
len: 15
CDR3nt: TGTGCCAGTAGTATCTCTACAGGGTTCCGTCAGCCCCAGCATTTT
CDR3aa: CASSISTGFRQPQHF

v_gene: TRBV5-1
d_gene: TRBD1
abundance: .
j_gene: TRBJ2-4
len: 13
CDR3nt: TGCGCCAGCAGCTCGCAGACAGGGAACATTCAGTACTTC
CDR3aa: CASSSQTGNIQYF

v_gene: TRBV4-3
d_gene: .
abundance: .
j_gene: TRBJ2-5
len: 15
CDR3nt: TGCGCCAGCAGCCAAGATAGGGATCTAGGGGAGACCCAGTACTTC
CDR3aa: CASSQDRDLGETQYF

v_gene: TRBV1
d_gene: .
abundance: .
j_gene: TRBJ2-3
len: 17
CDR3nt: TGCACCAGCAGCCAAGATCAATCGACTACCAGGGCAGATACGCAGTATTTT
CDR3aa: CTSSQDQSTTRADTQYF

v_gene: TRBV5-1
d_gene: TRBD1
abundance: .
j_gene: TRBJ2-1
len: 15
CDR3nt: TGCGCCAGCAACCTCCGGGGACAGCCCTCCAATGAGCAGTTCTTC
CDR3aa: CASNLRGQPSNEQFF

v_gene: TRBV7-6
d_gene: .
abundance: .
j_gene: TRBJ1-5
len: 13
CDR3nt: TGTGCCAGCAGCTTAGACAGGGATCAGCCCCAGCATTTT
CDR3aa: CASSLDRDQPQHF

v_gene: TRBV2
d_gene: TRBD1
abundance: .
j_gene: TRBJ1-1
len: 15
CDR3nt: TGTGCCAGCAGCGAACAACAGGGGGCATTCACTGAAGCTTTCTTT
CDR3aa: CASSEQQGAFTEAFF

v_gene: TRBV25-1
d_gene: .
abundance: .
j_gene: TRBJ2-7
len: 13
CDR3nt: TGTGCCAGTTCCGGGACGGAATCCTACGAGCAGTACTTC
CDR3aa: CASSGTESYEQYF

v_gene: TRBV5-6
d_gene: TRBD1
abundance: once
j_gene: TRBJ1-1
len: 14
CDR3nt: TGTGCCAGCAGCTCCGGGACAGGGAATACTGAAGCTTTCTTT
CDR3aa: CASSSGTGNTEAFF

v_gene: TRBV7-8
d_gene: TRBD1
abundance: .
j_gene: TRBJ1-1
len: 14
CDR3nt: TGTGCCAGCAGCTCCCCGGGACAGGGGGCGCGGGCTTTCTTT
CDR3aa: CASSSPGQGARAFF